Following are 2 T cell receptor beta chains from one sample sequenced in a study of cytomegalovirus exposure and HLA in healthy donors. The PCR was carried out with 60 Vbeta primers and 13 Jbeta primers. This table comes from immunoSEQ multiplex PCR, and its TCRdb copy is limited to in-frame clones, with some not included. The profile shows about 78,000 clones, roughly three quarters of them singletons. The sample was PBMCs. The receptors here all came from a woman in her fifties or sixties in good health and CMV-seropositive.

The chain links TRBV2 to TRBJ1-5; D gene unclear. CDR1 and CDR2 from the germline V gene are SNHLY and FYNNEI. This CDR3 comprises 17 residues. V was cut by 4 bases and J by 1 base, with 17 bases left in between. CDR3 DNA: TGTGCCAGCAGTGGGTTTATTGAAGCCGTAAGCAATCAGCCCCAGCATTTT. Translation gives CASSGFIEAVSNQPQHF.

This clone was detected only once. The rearrangement uses TRBV28 and TRBJ2-7, with TRBD1 identical over 9 bases. This CDR3 contains 16 residues. In germline, CDR1 is MDHEN, CDR2 SYDVKM. The ends lost 6 bases at V and 5 bases at J; junction bases unmatched: 14. This CDR3 is CASRLSTGTGNNEQYF. CDR3 coding DNA: TGTGCCAGCAGGTTAAGCACAGGGACAGGGAACAACGAGCAGTACTTC.